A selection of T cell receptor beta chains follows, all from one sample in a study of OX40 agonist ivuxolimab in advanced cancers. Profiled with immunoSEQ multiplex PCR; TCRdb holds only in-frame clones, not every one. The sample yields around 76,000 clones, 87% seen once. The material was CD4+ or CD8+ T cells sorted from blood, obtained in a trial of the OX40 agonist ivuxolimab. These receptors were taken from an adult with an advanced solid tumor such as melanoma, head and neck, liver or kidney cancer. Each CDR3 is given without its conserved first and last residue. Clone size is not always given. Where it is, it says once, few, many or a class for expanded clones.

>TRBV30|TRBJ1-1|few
AWRGDKGEAF
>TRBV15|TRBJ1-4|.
ATSYTYNEKLF
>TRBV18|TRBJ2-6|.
ASSPPGTGLSGANVLT
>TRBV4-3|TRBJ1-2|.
ASSHIQGARGYT
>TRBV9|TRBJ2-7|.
ASSVGVAYEQY
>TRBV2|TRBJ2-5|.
ASSTRWQETQY
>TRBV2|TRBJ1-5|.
ASSLQEIQPQH
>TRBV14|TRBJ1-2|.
ASSQGYRGYT
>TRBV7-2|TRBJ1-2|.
ASSRGSGGNPNGYT
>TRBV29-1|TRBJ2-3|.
SAEGASTDTQY
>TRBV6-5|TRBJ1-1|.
ASSYSREMNTEAF
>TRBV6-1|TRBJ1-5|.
ASQGRGRQPQH
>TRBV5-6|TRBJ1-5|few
ASSLRGLQAQH
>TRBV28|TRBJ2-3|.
ASSLNAGPTDTQY
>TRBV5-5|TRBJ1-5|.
ASSPSANSNQPQH
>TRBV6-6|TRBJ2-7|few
ASSYEAGGSYEQY